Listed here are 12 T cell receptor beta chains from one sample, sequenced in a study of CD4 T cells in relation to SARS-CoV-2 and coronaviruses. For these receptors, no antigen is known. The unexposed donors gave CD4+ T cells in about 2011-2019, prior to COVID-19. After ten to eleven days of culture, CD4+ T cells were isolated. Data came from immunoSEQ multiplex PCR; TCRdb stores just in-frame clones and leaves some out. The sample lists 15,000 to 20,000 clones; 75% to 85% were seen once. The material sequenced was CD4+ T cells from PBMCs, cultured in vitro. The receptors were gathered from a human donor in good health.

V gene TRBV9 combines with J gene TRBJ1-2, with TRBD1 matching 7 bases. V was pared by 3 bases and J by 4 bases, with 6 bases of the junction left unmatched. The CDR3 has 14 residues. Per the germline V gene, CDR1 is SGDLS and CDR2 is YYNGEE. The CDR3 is CASSERQGPYGYTF. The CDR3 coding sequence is TGTGCCAGCAGCGAGAGACAGGGTCCCTATGGCTACACCTTC.

The CDR3 sequence: CASSVLGYTDTQYF. As DNA, the CDR3 is TGTGCCAGCAGTGTTTTGGGGTACACAGATACGCAGTATTTT. The V gene is TRBV2, the J gene TRBJ2-3, with D unclear. V was cut by 4 bases and J by 2 bases, with 10 bases left in between. The V gene's germline CDR1 is SNHLY and CDR2 FYNNEI. The CDR3 extends over 14 amino acids.

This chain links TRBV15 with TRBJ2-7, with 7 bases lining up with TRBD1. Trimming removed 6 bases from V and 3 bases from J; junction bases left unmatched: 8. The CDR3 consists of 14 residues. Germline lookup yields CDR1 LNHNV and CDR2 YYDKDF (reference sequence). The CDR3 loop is CATSTGTDRYEQYF. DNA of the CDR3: TGTGCCACCAGTACCGGGACAGACCGCTACGAGCAGTACTTC.

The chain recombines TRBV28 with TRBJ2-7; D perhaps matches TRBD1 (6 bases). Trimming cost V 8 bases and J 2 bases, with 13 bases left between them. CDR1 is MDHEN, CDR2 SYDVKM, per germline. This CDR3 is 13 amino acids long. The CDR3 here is CASVKGTTYEQYF. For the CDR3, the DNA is TGTGCCAGCGTTAAAGGGACAACCTACGAGCAGTACTTC.

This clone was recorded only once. The CDR3: CASSALTDSNQPQHF. CDR3 nucleotide sequence: TGTGCCAGCAGTGCCCTGACAGACAGCAATCAGCCCCAGCATTTT. The chain links TRBV25-1 to TRBJ1-5; D is possibly TRBD1 (5 bases). V was trimmed by 4 bases and J by 1 base, leaving 11 bases between them. CDR1 MGHDK and CDR2 SYGVNS come from the germline V gene. The CDR3 extends over 15 amino acids.

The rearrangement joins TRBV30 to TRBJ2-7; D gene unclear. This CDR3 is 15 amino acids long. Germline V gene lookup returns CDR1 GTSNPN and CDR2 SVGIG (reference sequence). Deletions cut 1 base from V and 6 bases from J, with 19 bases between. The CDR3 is CAWSGYYDPLAEQYF. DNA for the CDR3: TGTGCCTGGAGTGGTTACTACGACCCCTTGGCCGAGCAGTACTTC. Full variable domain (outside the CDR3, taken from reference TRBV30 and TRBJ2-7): SQTIHQWPATLVQPVGSPLSLECTVEGTSNPNLYWYRQAAGRGLQLLFYSVGIGQISSEVPQNLSASRPQDRQFILSSKKLLLSDSGFYLCAWSGYYDPLAEQYFGPGTRLTVT.

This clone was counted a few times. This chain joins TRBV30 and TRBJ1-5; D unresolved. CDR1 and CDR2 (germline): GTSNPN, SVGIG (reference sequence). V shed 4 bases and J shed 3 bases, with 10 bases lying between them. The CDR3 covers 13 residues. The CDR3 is CAWNSDPNQPQHF. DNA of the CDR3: TGTGCCTGGAATTCGGACCCCAATCAGCCCCAGCATTTT. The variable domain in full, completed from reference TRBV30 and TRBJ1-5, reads SQTIHQWPATLVQPVGSPLSLECTVEGTSNPNLYWYRQAAGRGLQLLFYSVGIGQISSEVPQNLSASRPQDRQFILSSKKLLLSDSGFYLCAWNSDPNQPQHFGDGTRLSIL.

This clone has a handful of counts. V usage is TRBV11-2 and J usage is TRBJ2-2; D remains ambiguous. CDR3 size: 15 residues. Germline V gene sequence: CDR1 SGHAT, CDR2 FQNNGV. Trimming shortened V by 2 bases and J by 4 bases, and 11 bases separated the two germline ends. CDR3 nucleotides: TGTGCCAGCAGCTTACTTAGCCAATCCACCGGGGAGCTGTTTTTT. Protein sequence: CASSLLSQSTGELFF.

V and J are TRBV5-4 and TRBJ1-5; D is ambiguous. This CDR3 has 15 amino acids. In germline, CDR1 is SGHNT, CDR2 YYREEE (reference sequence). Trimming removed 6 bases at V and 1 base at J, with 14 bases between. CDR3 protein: CASIDQAQSNQPQHF. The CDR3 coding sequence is TGTGCCAGCATCGACCAGGCCCAGAGCAATCAGCCCCAGCATTTT.

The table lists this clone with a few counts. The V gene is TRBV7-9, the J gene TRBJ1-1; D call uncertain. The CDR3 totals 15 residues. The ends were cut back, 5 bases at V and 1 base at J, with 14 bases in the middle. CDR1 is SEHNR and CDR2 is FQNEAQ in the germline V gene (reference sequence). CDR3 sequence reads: CASSEHNFSNTEAFF. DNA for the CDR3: TGTGCCAGCAGCGAACACAACTTTTCGAACACTGAAGCTTTCTTT.

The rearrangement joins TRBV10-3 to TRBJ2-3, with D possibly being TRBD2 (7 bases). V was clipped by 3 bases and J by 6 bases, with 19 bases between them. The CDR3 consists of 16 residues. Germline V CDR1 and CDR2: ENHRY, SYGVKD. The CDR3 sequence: CAISEIGGGKVDTQYF. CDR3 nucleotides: TGTGCCATCAGTGAAATAGGGGGGGGGAAAGTGGATACGCAGTATTTT.

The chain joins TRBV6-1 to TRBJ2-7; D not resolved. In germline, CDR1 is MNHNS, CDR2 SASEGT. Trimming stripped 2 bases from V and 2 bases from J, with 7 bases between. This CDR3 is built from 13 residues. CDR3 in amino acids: CASSETKTYEQYF. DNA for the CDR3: TGTGCCAGCAGTGAAACAAAAACCTACGAGCAGTACTTC.